Given below is one T cell receptor (beta chain) in context. These data are taken from a study of shared clonotypes between healthy human individuals. Study-wide background: The plates for each donor numbered three CD4 naive, three CD4 memory, two CD8 naive and one CD8 memory.

Deep-level settings were used for running the assay. Splitting of each subset's genomic DNA was done evenly across several immunoSEQ plates. Only in-frame clones appear in the TCRdb table, and some are missing; sequencing was by immunoSEQ multiplex PCR. The sample consists of fewer than 200,000 clones, approximately 95% of them appearing once. Each sample came from a Caucasian adult donor living in Nashville, Tennessee. The V segment lost 2 bases and the J segment 6 bases; nucleotides outside the gene matches: 11. CDR3 length: 17 residues. Germline CDR1 reads ENHRY; CDR2 reads SYGVKD. The receptor was derived from a woman aged 25 to 39 in good health. Sequencing was carried out using naive CD4+ T cells sorted from blood. Subset denoted: CD45RA+ positively selected. This chain uses TRBV10-3 with TRBJ2-7, with 12 bases lining up with TRBD2. The CDR3 bases are TGTGCCATCAGTGAGACGACTAGCGGGAGCCTCCGGGTCGAGCAGTACTTC. Translated: CAISETTSGSLRVEQYF.